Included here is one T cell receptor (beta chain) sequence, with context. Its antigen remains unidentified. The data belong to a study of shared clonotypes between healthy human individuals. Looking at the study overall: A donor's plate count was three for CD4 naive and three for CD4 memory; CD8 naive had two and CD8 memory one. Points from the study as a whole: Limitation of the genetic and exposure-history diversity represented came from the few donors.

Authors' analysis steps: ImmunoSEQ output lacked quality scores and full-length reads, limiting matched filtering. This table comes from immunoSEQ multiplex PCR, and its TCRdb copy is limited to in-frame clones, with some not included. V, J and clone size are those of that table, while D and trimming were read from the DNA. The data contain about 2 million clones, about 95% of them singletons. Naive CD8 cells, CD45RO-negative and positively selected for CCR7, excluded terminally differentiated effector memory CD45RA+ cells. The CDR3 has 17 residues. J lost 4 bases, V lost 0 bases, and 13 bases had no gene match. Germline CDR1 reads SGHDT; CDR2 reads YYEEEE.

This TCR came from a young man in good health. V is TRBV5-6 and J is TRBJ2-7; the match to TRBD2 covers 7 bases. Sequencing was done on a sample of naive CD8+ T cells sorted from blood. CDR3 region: CASSLASGGRGEYEQYF. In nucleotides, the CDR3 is TGTGCCAGCAGCTTGGCAAGCGGAGGGAGGGGAGAGTACGAGCAGTACTTC.